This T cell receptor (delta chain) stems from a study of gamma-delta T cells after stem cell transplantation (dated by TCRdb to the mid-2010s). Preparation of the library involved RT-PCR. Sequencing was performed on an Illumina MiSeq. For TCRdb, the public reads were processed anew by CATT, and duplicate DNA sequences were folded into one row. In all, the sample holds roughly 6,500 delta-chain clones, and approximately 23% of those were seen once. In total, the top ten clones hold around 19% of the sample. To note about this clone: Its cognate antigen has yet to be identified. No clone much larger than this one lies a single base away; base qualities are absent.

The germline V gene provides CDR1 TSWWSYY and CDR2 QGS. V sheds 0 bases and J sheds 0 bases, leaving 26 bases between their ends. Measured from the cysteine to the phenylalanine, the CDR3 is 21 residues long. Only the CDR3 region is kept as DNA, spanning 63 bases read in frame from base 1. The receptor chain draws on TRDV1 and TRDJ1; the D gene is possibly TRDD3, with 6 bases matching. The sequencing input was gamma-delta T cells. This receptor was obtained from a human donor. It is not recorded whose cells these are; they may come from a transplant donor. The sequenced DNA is TGTGCTCTTGGGGAACTATCCATCGAATGGGAGATACGTCCTTACACCGATAAACTCATCTTT. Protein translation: CALGELSIEWEIRPYTDKLIF.